Sequencing of this T cell receptor (beta chain) was carried out in a study of blood T cells in healthy people across ages. Using a J-beta primer mix together with a sample-barcoded 5' primer, a second PCR was run for roughly 6 to 12 cycles. A minimum of 3 million CDR3-containing paired-end reads was obtained for each sample. MiXCR was run by TCRdb on the 5' RACE reads, yielding one entry per CDR3 protein. Found here are about 1.6 million distinct CDR3 sequences, 30% to 40% of them singletons; the top ten hold 11%. V lost 6 bases and J lost 10, with 16 bases in between. The CDR3 sequence is 13 residues long.

This TCR was recovered from a woman in her thirties in good health. The chain combines TRBV12-3 or TRBV12-4 with TRBJ2-1; the D gene could be TRBD1 or TRBD2 (5 bases each). The specimen sequenced was blood. CDR3 nucleotide sequence: TGTGCCAGCAGCCCGGACCCCTGGGGGGAGCAGTTCTTC. Its translation: CASSPDPWGEQFF.